Following are 20 T cell receptor beta chains from one sample sequenced in a study of cytomegalovirus exposure and HLA in healthy donors. Both 60 Vbeta primers and 13 Jbeta primers went into the PCR. Produced via immunoSEQ multiplex PCR; TCRdb's table is partial and in-frame only. The sample has roughly 100,000 clones; nearly 65% are singletons. Specimen: PBMCs. Receptor source: a human donor in good health.

The chain employs TRBV7-9 and TRBJ1-5; the D is unclear. Germline V lookup: CDR1 SEHNR, CDR2 FQNEAQ (reference sequence). Trimming stripped 5 bases from V and 7 bases from J, with 15 bases between. There are 14 residues in the CDR3. In nucleotides, the CDR3 is TGTGCCAGCAGCGATAGCTGGACGGGGCAGCCCCAGCATTTT. This translates into CASSDSWTGQPQHF.

This clone came up a few times. This chain connects TRBV5-1 to TRBJ1-2; 9 positions match TRBD1. V was pared by 4 bases and J by 8 bases, with 12 bases of the junction left unmatched. The CDR3 has 15 amino acids. Germline-derived CDR1 and CDR2 are SGHRS and YFSETQ. Here the CDR3 reads CASSADAGQGQGYTF. The CDR3 bases are TGCGCCAGCAGCGCTGACGCGGGACAGGGACAAGGCTACACCTTC.

The V and J genes are TRBV5-1 and TRBJ2-3; D unclear. V was clipped by 4 bases and J by 1 base, with 13 bases between them. Germline assignment: CDR1 SGHRS and CDR2 YFSETQ. The CDR3 spans 15 residues. This CDR3 is CASSPVGAGTDTQYF. CDR3 DNA sequence: TGCGCCAGCAGCCCCGTGGGTGCGGGCACAGATACGCAGTATTTT.

The J gene is TRBJ2-7, the V gene TRBV27; 7 bases line up with TRBD1. This CDR3 region has 15 residues. The germline gives CDR1 MNHEY, CDR2 SMNVEV (reference sequence). The V gene end was trimmed by 6 bases and the J gene end by 0 bases; junction bases not matched to a gene: 8. CDR3 amino acids: CASSQGGFSSYEQYF. The CDR3 DNA reads TGTGCCAGCAGCCAAGGGGGCTTCAGCTCCTACGAGCAGTACTTC.

The gene calls are TRBV11-2 and TRBJ2-1; 13 bases fit TRBD2. This CDR3 has 19 amino acids. J lost 0 bases, V lost 6 bases, and 11 bases had no gene match. The V gene's germline CDR1 is SGHAT and CDR2 FQNNGV. CDR3 sequence reads: CASSFTSGRALSSYNEQFF. In DNA, the CDR3 is TGTGCCAGCAGTTTTACTAGCGGGAGGGCCCTGAGCTCCTACAATGAGCAGTTCTTC.

This clone showed up just a few times. The chain recombines TRBV5-1 with TRBJ2-3; D unresolved. The germline V and J ends were trimmed by 0 bases and 2 bases, with 10 bases remaining between them. Germline V lookup: CDR1 SGHRS, CDR2 YFSETQ. This CDR3 has 15 residues. CDR3 sequence (DNA): TGCGCCAGCAGCTTGGGTGGCCGAAACACAGATACGCAGTATTTT. Translation gives CASSLGGRNTDTQYF. The whole variable domain, remainder taken from reference TRBV5-1 and TRBJ2-3, is KAGVTQTPRYLIKTRGQQVTLSCSPISGHRSVSWYQQTPGQGLQFLFEYFSETQRNKGNFPGRFSGRQFSNSRSEMNVSTLELGDSALYLCASSLGGRNTDTQYFGPGTRLTVL.

This clone turned up a few times. The genes are TRBV5-6 and TRBJ1-1; D call uncertain. Trimming took 3 bases from V and 9 from J, leaving 15 bases between them. The V gene's germline CDR1 is SGHDT and CDR2 YYEEEE. The length of the CDR3 is 13 residues. The CDR3 here is CASSYFNEGKAFF. The CDR3 coding sequence is TGTGCCAGCAGCTATTTCAACGAGGGCAAAGCTTTCTTT.

The rearrangement links TRBV30 to TRBJ1-3, with D perhaps TRBD1 (5 bases). CDR1 and CDR2 (germline): GTSNPN, SVGIG (reference sequence). V was cut by 4 bases and J by 1 base, with 11 bases left in between. The CDR3 sequence is 14 residues long. CDR3 bases: TGTGCCTGGACTCAGGGTAATTCTGGAAACACCATATATTTT. It translates to CAWTQGNSGNTIYF.

This chain connects TRBV12-5 to TRBJ2-3; 9 bases map to TRBD2. Germline CDR1 LGHNT, CDR2 FRNRAP. J gave up 4 bases and V 6 bases, and 11 bases lay outside the gene matches. The CDR3 sequence is 16 residues long. In DNA, the CDR3 is TGTGCTAGTGGGCTCGGCGGGAGGGGATTTGCAGATACGCAGTATTTT. The encoded protein is CASGLGGRGFADTQYF.

This rearrangement joins TRBV18 to TRBJ2-7; 7 bases are a match to TRBD2. This CDR3 is 13 amino acids long. Germline V gene sequence: CDR1 KGHSH, CDR2 LQKENI. The V gene end was trimmed by 1 base and the J gene end by 4 bases; junction bases not matched to a gene: 1. The CDR3 sequence is CASSPLGGYEQYF. The CDR3 region has the DNA TGTGCCAGCTCACCACTGGGAGGGTACGAGCAGTACTTC.

The genes are TRBV6-1 and TRBJ2-2, with D hard to call. The V end was cut by 8 bases, the J end by 4 bases, with 8 bases between. The CDR3 is 12 amino acids. Germline V gives CDR1 MNHNS, CDR2 SASEGT. CDR3 residues: CASSRFTGELFF. The CDR3 nucleotides are TGTGCCAGCTCCAGGTTCACCGGGGAGCTGTTTTTT.

The chain joins TRBV18 to TRBJ2-7; weak D call: TRBD1 (5 bases). This CDR3 is 13 amino acids long. CDR1 and CDR2 from the germline V gene are KGHSH and LQKENI. V dropped 4 bases and J dropped 2 bases, with 9 bases sitting between them. The CDR3 DNA reads TGTGCCAGCTCACAGGGGCGGACCTACGAGCAGTACTTC. Translation gives CASSQGRTYEQYF.

CDR3 loop: CSVDRGNTGELFF. In nucleotides, the CDR3 is TGCAGCGTTGACAGGGGGAACACCGGGGAGCTGTTTTTT. The rearrangement uses TRBV29-1 and TRBJ2-2; the D gene is possibly TRBD1 (6 bases). The CDR3 is 13 amino acids. CDR1 and CDR2 from the germline V gene are SQVTM and ANQGSEA. The V end was cut by 3 bases, the J end by 1 base, with 6 bases between.

The chain carries TRBV11-2 and TRBJ2-1; D might be TRBD1 (5 bases). Germline loops: CDR1 SGHAT, CDR2 FQNNGV. The CDR3 extends over 13 amino acids. Trimming shortened V by 7 bases and J by 6 bases, and 13 bases separated the two germline ends. The CDR3 coding sequence is TGTGCCAGCAACGCGCAGGGTCGCAATGAGCAGTTCTTC. Its protein product is CASNAQGRNEQFF.

This chain uses TRBV2 with TRBJ2-3; the D is unclear. The germline V and J ends were trimmed by 7 bases and 2 bases, with 10 bases remaining between them. CDR3 length: 13 residues. CDR1 and CDR2 from the germline V gene are SNHLY and FYNNEI. In DNA form, the CDR3 reads TGTGCCAGCATCGAGAGCTTCACAGATACGCAGTATTTT. Encoded protein: CASIESFTDTQYF.

The V call is TRBV7-3, the J call TRBJ2-1, with a possible D match to TRBD1 (5 bases). Trimming removed 4 bases at V and 7 bases at J, with 8 bases between. Germline lookup yields CDR1 SGHTA and CDR2 FQGTGA. CDR3 length equals 12 residues. In nucleotides, the CDR3 is TGTGCCAGCAGCTCTGCAGGGAATGAGCAGTTCTTC. Residues: CASSSAGNEQFF.

This chain joins TRBV18 and TRBJ1-3, with 9 bases that match TRBD1. J was trimmed by 4 bases and V by 8 bases; bases with no gene match: 6. This CDR3 is built from 14 residues. Germline V gives CDR1 KGHSH, CDR2 LQKENI. The CDR3: CASTSGTGGNTIYF. CDR3 bases: TGTGCCAGCACCTCCGGGACAGGGGGAAACACCATATATTTT.

This rearrangement joins TRBV9 to TRBJ2-2, with 8 positions matching TRBD2. CDR3 length: 16 residues. V shed 4 bases, J shed 7 bases, and the junction held 12 bases outside the gene matches. Per germline, CDR1 SGDLS and CDR2 YYNGEE. This chain's CDR3 is CASSPRFSGMGGELFF. The CDR3 region has the DNA TGTGCCAGCAGCCCGCGGTTTAGCGGGATGGGCGGGGAGCTGTTTTTT.

CDR3 region: CASSSRMGAPQETQYF. In DNA, the CDR3 is TGTGCCAGCAGCTCCCGAATGGGGGCGCCTCAAGAGACCCAGTACTTC. The rearrangement uses TRBV5-4 and TRBJ2-5; a weak D match, TRBD1 (6 bases). The germline V gene encodes CDR1 SGHNT and CDR2 YYREEE (reference sequence). There are 16 residues in the CDR3. Trimming took 3 bases from V and 2 from J, leaving 17 bases between them.

The J gene is TRBJ1-2, the V gene TRBV16; possible D gene TRBD1, 6 bases. The length of the CDR3 is 12 residues. Trimming removed 3 bases from V and 6 bases from J, with 8 bases in between. Germline loops: CDR1 KGHSY, CDR2 FQNENV. The CDR3 bases are TGTGCCAGCAGCCAGGGGGGGCATGGCTACACCTTC. Translation gives CASSQGGHGYTF. The full variable domain, rest sourced from reference TRBV16 and TRBJ1-2, is GEEVAQTPKHLVRGEGQKAKLYCAPIKGHSYVFWYQQVLKNEFKFLISFQNENVFDETGMPKERFSAKCLPNSPCSLEIQATKLEDSAVYFCASSQGGHGYTFGSGTRLTVV.